The next 20 T cell receptor beta chains were all read from a single sample in a study of OX40 agonist ivuxolimab in advanced cancers. Produced via immunoSEQ multiplex PCR; TCRdb's table is partial and in-frame only. The sample has some 45,000 clones; about 79% are singletons. The material sequenced was CD4+ or CD8+ T cells sorted from blood, taken in a trial of the OX40 agonist ivuxolimab. The origin of the receptors is an adult with an advanced solid tumor such as melanoma, head and neck, liver or kidney cancer.

This clone was observed a handful of times. V and J are TRBV6-1 and TRBJ2-3; 8 bases are a match to TRBD2. The CDR3 totals 15 residues. Per the germline V gene, CDR1 is MNHNS and CDR2 is SASEGT. With V trimmed by 2 bases and J by 4 bases, 5 bases remained unmatched. CDR3 nucleotide sequence: TGTGCCAGCAGTGAAAGACTAGCGCTGGCAGATACGCAGTATTTT. Translated: CASSERLALADTQYF.

The chain links TRBV7-9 to TRBJ2-3; the D is unclear. CDR1 and CDR2 (germline): SEHNR, FQNEAQ (reference sequence). CDR3 length: 16 residues. V lost 3 bases, J lost 3 bases, and 16 bases lay in between. This CDR3 reads CASSFRPGPRTDTQYF. In DNA, the CDR3 is TGTGCCAGCAGCTTTAGGCCCGGACCGCGGACAGATACGCAGTATTTT.

CDR3 coding DNA: TGTGCCAGCAGCCAAGACAACCTTTACAATGAGCAGTTCTTC. It yields the protein CASSQDNLYNEQFF. This chain joins TRBV4-2 and TRBJ2-1, with unresolved D. With 0 bases removed from V and 4 bases from J, the gap between germline ends came to 7 bases. CDR3 length equals 14 residues. CDR1 is LGHNA and CDR2 is YNFKEQ in the germline V gene.

This clone appeared once. The V call is TRBV2, the J call TRBJ2-2; 9 nucleotides line up with TRBD2. Germline-derived CDR1 and CDR2 are SNHLY and FYNNEI. V shed 8 bases and J 0 bases; nucleotides not matched to a gene: 7. The length of the CDR3 is 16 residues. As DNA, the CDR3 is TGTGCCAGCGGTCAAGCTAGCGGGACGAACACCGGGGAGCTGTTTTTT. This gives the protein CASGQASGTNTGELFF. The variable domain in full, completed from reference TRBV2 and TRBJ2-2, reads EPEVTQTPSHQVTQMGQEVILRCVPISNHLYFYWYRQILGQKVEFLVSFYNNEISEKSEIFDDQFSVERPDGSNFTLKIRSTKLEDSAMYFCASGQASGTNTGELFFGEGSRLTVL.

The V call is TRBV5-1, the J call TRBJ2-3, with no clear D. CDR3 size: 15 residues. Germline lookup yields CDR1 SGHRS and CDR2 YFSETQ. V lost 0 bases and J lost 1, with 9 bases in between. The CDR3 bases are TGCGCCAGCAGCTTGGAACTCCCTCGCACAGATACGCAGTATTTT. Its protein product is CASSLELPRTDTQYF.

The J gene is TRBJ1-1, the V gene TRBV4-1, with D perhaps TRBD1 (5 bases). Germline CDR1 MGHRA, CDR2 YSYEKL. The CDR3 runs to 18 residues. The V end lost 6 bases, the J end lost 1 base, and 24 bases lay between the germline ends. The CDR3 DNA reads TGCGCCAGCAGGTTAGGAGGGCTTCGTGACGGGGGGAACACTGAAGCTTTCTTT. It codes for CASRLGGLRDGGNTEAFF.

CDR3 coding DNA: TGTGCCAGCAGTGAAAAGGGGCTTGCACCCCTCCACTTT. Protein sequence: CASSEKGLAPLHF. J is TRBJ1-6 and V is TRBV6-1, with D perhaps matching TRBD1 (5 bases). V lost 2 bases, J lost 11 bases, and 10 bases lay in between. This CDR3 is 13 amino acids long. Looked up from germline, CDR1 is MNHNS and CDR2 is SASEGT.

The chain links TRBV30 to TRBJ1-2; a possible D gene is TRBD1 (5 bases). V lost 3 bases, J lost 4 bases, and 12 bases lay in between. Germline V gene sequence: CDR1 GTSNPN, CDR2 SVGIG (reference sequence). The CDR3 sequence is 13 residues long. Here the CDR3 reads CAWSGETGYGYTF. DNA for the CDR3: TGTGCCTGGAGCGGCGAAACAGGCTATGGCTACACCTTC.

This clone appeared once. The chain has TRBV5-4 and TRBJ1-3, with D perhaps matching TRBD1 (6 bases). V was trimmed by 4 bases and J by 0 bases, leaving 17 bases between them. This CDR3 region has 17 residues. The germline CDR1 and CDR2 sequences are SGHNT and YYREEE (reference sequence). The DNA of the CDR3 is TGTGCCAGCAGCGACCCCGGGACACGGGGCTCTGGAAACACCATATATTTT. Translation gives CASSDPGTRGSGNTIYF.

The chain combines TRBV18 with TRBJ1-1, with D unresolved. Germline-derived CDR1 and CDR2 are KGHSH and LQKENI. The CDR3 totals 13 residues. Deletions cut 6 bases from V and 1 base from J, with 9 bases between. The CDR3 nucleotides are TGTGCCAGCTCTCTCCAGGCGAACACTGAAGCTTTCTTT. Amino acid sequence: CASSLQANTEAFF. The complete variable domain, with remaining parts taken from reference TRBV18 and TRBJ1-1, reads NAGVMQNPRHLVRRRGQEARLRCSPMKGHSHVYWYRQLPEEGLKFMVYLQKENIIDESGMPKERFSAEFPKEGPSILRIQQVVRGDSAAYFCASSLQANTEAFFGQGTRLTVV.

This chain links TRBV13 with TRBJ2-1, with 8 bases matching TRBD2. After removal of 4 bases from V and 7 bases from J, the junction contained 9 bases not matched to a gene. Per germline, CDR1 PRHDT and CDR2 FYEKMQ (reference sequence). The CDR3 loop spans 15 amino acids. CDR3 nucleotide sequence: TGTGCCAGCAGCTCCGGGACTAGAGGATGGAATGAGCAGTTCTTC. Translation gives CASSSGTRGWNEQFF. Variable domain in full (rest from reference TRBV13 and TRBJ2-1): AAGVIQSPRHLIKEKRETATLKCYPIPRHDTVYWYQQGPGQDPQFLISFYEKMQSDKGSIPDRFSAQQFSDYHSELNMSSLELGDSALYFCASSSGTRGWNEQFFGPGTRLTVL.

V gene TRBV16 combines with J gene TRBJ1-2; no firm D call. The V and J ends lost 2 bases and 2 bases respectively, with 9 bases between them. The CDR3 sequence is 14 residues long. Germline V gene sequence: CDR1 KGHSY, CDR2 FQNENV. CDR3 sequence: CASSQSRLNYGYTF. The CDR3 coding sequence is TGTGCCAGCAGCCAAAGTCGTCTGAACTATGGCTACACCTTC.

This chain uses TRBV9 with TRBJ1-1; TRBD1 agrees at 7 bases. Germline CDR1 and CDR2: SGDLS and YYNGEE. V lost 4 bases, J lost 1 base, and 4 bases stayed unmatched. CDR3 length: 14 residues. CDR3 sequence: CASSPRTGNTEAFF. The CDR3 DNA reads as TGTGCCAGCAGCCCTAGGACAGGGAACACTGAAGCTTTCTTT.

The table lists this clone with a few counts. The rearrangement joins TRBV19 to TRBJ2-7; 11 bases line up with TRBD2. The CDR3 runs 19 residues. Germline values: CDR1 LNHDA, CDR2 SQIVND (reference sequence). After removal of 4 bases from V and 3 bases from J, the junction contained 17 bases not matched to a gene. The CDR3 nucleotides are TGTGCCAGTAGTAGCTCCCTGGGACAGGCGACTAGCGGGATCTACGAGCAGTACTTC. Residues: CASSSSLGQATSGIYEQYF. The variable domain in full, with the rest retrieved from reference TRBV19 and TRBJ2-7, is DGGITQSPKYLFRKEGQNVTLSCEQNLNHDAMYWYRQDPGQGLRLIYYSQIVNDFQKGDIAEGYSVSREKKESFPLTVTSAQKNPTAFYLCASSSSLGQATSGIYEQYFGPGTRLTVT.

The chain combines TRBV11-3 with TRBJ2-3; 13 positions agree with TRBD2. V gave up 0 bases and J gave up 6 bases; unmatched junction bases: 6. This CDR3 contains 17 residues. CDR1 and CDR2 from the germline V gene are SGHNT and YENEEA. This CDR3 reads CASSLDPGLAGVDTQYF. DNA of the CDR3: TGTGCCAGCAGCTTAGATCCCGGACTAGCGGGAGTTGATACGCAGTATTTT.

The chain uses TRBV7-9 and TRBJ2-7; 10 bases fit TRBD1. In germline, CDR1 is SEHNR, CDR2 FQNEAQ (reference sequence). The V and J ends lost 5 bases and 7 bases, in that order; junction bases with no gene match: 11. The CDR3 spans 15 residues. CDR3 DNA: TGTGCCAGCAGCATGGTGACAGGGGGCGCGGGGGAGCAGTACTTC. This translates into CASSMVTGGAGEQYF.

V usage is TRBV18 and J usage is TRBJ1-5; 8 nucleotides match TRBD1. This CDR3 spans 14 amino acids. From germline, CDR1 is KGHSH and CDR2 LQKENI. V lost 6 bases to trimming and J lost 5 bases; unmatched junction nucleotides: 6. The CDR3, as DNA: TGTGCCAGCTCTACAGGGGGTTGGGATCAGCCCCAGCATTTT. This sequence encodes CASSTGGWDQPQHF.

The table lists this clone with a few counts. V is TRBV6-5 and J is TRBJ1-2; tentative D call: TRBD1 (6 bases). Per germline, CDR1 MNHEY and CDR2 SVGAGI. This CDR3 has 13 amino acids. Trimming left V 0 bases short and J 6 bases short, with 8 bases between. The CDR3 coding sequence is TGTGCCAGCAGTTACTCTGGGGGGCATGGCTACACCTTC. Translation: CASSYSGGHGYTF.

This rearrangement joins TRBV5-4 to TRBJ1-4, with 7 bases lining up with TRBD1. Germline loops: CDR1 SGHNT, CDR2 YYREEE (reference sequence). The CDR3 contains 14 residues. J lost 4 bases, V lost 4 bases, and 4 bases had no gene match. CDR3 in amino acids: CASSRTGLNEKLFF. Here the CDR3 DNA reads TGTGCCAGCAGCCGGACAGGACTTAATGAAAAACTGTTTTTT.

This clone has just a few counts. The chain links TRBV9 to TRBJ2-3, with 9 bases fitting TRBD2. CDR1 SGDLS and CDR2 YYNGEE come from the germline V gene. V shed 4 bases and J 0 bases; nucleotides not matched to a gene: 9. The CDR3 is 17 residues long. For the CDR3, the DNA is TGTGCCAGCAGCTTTAGCGGGAGCCCTTTGAGCACAGATACGCAGTATTTT. Translating gives CASSFSGSPLSTDTQYF.